The 17 T cell receptor beta chains below come from one sample, sequenced in a study of control samples from healthy donors and cancer patients. The assay was immunoSEQ multiplex PCR, and TCRdb's table has in-frame clones only and misses some. The data contain 150,000 or so clones, over 85% of them singletons. The specimen was blood. These receptors came from a man aged 18 to 30 in good health.

The chain carries TRBV4-3 and TRBJ1-2; possible D gene TRBD1, 6 bases. V was shortened by 0 bases and J by 0 bases, with 14 bases between the two germline ends. The CDR3 spans 17 residues. Germline V lookup: CDR1 LGHNA, CDR2 YSLEER. CDR3 region: CASSQESDSLTNYGYTF. The CDR3 DNA reads as TGCGCCAGCAGCCAAGAGTCGGACAGTCTAACTAACTATGGCTACACCTTC.

The chain is built from TRBV19 and TRBJ2-7; D might be TRBD2 (5 bases). The CDR3 covers 12 residues. Germline loops: CDR1 LNHDA, CDR2 SQIVND (reference sequence). V lost 6 bases and J 7 bases, leaving 13 bases between the germline ends. In DNA form, the CDR3 reads TGTGCCAGTAGCACCGCAGGAGGTGAGCAGTACTTC. It yields the protein CASSTAGGEQYF.

V usage is TRBV10-3 and J usage is TRBJ2-5; D remains ambiguous. CDR1 ENHRY and CDR2 SYGVKD come from the germline V gene. V was pared by 4 bases and J by 4 bases, with 16 bases between. This CDR3 has 15 amino acids. DNA of the CDR3: TGTGCCATCAGTGCGGACCGAAGAAATGGAGAGACCCAGTACTTC. This sequence encodes CAISADRRNGETQYF.

V gene TRBV28 combines with J gene TRBJ1-5; 7 bases line up with TRBD1. V was pared by 5 bases and J by 4 bases, with 5 bases of the junction left unmatched. Germline CDR1 MDHEN, CDR2 SYDVKM. CDR3 size: 14 residues. The CDR3: CASSMTGWNQPQHF. The CDR3 bases are TGTGCCAGCAGTATGACAGGGTGGAATCAGCCCCAGCATTTT.

The rearrangement joins TRBV10-2 to TRBJ2-1, with D maybe TRBD2 (5 bases). V was cut by 7 bases and J by 4 bases, with 20 bases left in between. Per germline, CDR1 WSHSY and CDR2 SAAADI. The CDR3 is 16 residues long. CDR3 DNA: TGCGCCAGCACCGATGGACTCCGAGGGAGATACAATGAGCAGTTCTTC. The encoded protein is CASTDGLRGRYNEQFF.

The V and J genes are TRBV28 and TRBJ1-5; D gene ambiguous. CDR1 and CDR2 from the germline V gene are MDHEN and SYDVKM. There are 12 residues in the CDR3. Trimming cost V 4 bases and J 4 bases, with 5 bases left between them. The DNA for the CDR3 is TGTGCCAGCAGTTGGATGAATCAGCCCCAGCATTTT. Protein product: CASSWMNQPQHF.

The rearrangement joins TRBV6-1 to TRBJ1-1, with unresolved D. V lost 2 bases to trimming and J lost 0 bases, with 7 bases between them. The CDR3 loop spans 14 amino acids. The germline V gene has CDR1 MNHNS and CDR2 SASEGT. CDR3: CASSEITLNTEAFF. The CDR3 DNA reads TGTGCCAGCAGTGAAATAACACTGAACACTGAAGCTTTCTTT.

This chain joins TRBV29-1 and TRBJ1-1, with D possibly matching TRBD1 (6 bases). The CDR3 has 11 amino acids. Trimming removed 7 bases from V and 8 bases from J, with 14 bases in between. The V gene's germline CDR1 is SQVTM and CDR2 ANQGSEA. DNA for the CDR3: TGCAGCGCCTGGGGGCTGCCCGAAGCTTTCTTT. Translating it yields CSAWGLPEAFF. The full variable domain, with the rest looked up from reference TRBV29-1 and TRBJ1-1, is SAVISQKPSRDICQRGTSLTIQCQVDSQVTMMFWYRQQPGQSLTLIATANQGSEATYESGFVIDKFPISRPNLTFSTLTVSNMSPEDSSIYLCSAWGLPEAFFGQGTRLTVV.

The gene calls are TRBV30 and TRBJ2-1, with D possibly being TRBD1 or TRBD2 (6 bases each). V gave up 1 base and J gave up 2 bases, with 9 bases separating them. The CDR3 runs to 14 residues. Germline assignment: CDR1 GTSNPN and CDR2 SVGIG (reference sequence). The DNA of the CDR3 is TGTGCCTGGAGTGAGGGGGGCCCCTACAATGAGCAGTTCTTC. It translates to CAWSEGGPYNEQFF.

This chain links TRBV6-5 with TRBJ2-1; TRBD1 or TRBD2 may be the D gene (5 bases each). Germline V lookup: CDR1 MNHEY, CDR2 SVGAGI. Trimming left V 2 bases short and J 5 bases short, with 10 bases between. CDR3 length: 14 residues. The CDR3 region has the DNA TGTGCCAGCAGTTACGGGGGTATCGACAATGAGCAGTTCTTC. Amino acids: CASSYGGIDNEQFF.

Only one count was recorded for this clone. The chain joins TRBV19 to TRBJ2-3; D is ambiguous. This CDR3 has 13 amino acids. Germline-derived CDR1 and CDR2 are LNHDA and SQIVND (reference sequence). V was cut by 7 bases and J by 3 bases, with 11 bases left in between. The CDR3 here is CASTAVATDTQYF. CDR3 coding DNA: TGTGCCAGTACCGCCGTCGCGACAGATACGCAGTATTTT.

CDR3 sequence: CASSQVSLGQGAWYAFF. CDR3 coding DNA: TGCGCCAGCAGCCAAGTGAGTTTGGGACAGGGGGCTTGGTACGCTTTCTTT. The chain combines TRBV4-1 with TRBJ1-1; 12 bases are a match to TRBD1. V shed 1 base and J 11 bases; nucleotides not matched to a gene: 14. CDR1 and CDR2 from the germline V gene are MGHRA and YSYEKL. The CDR3 is 17 amino acids.

This rearrangement joins TRBV7-2 to TRBJ2-7; TRBD2 aligns across 11 bases. CDR3 size: 15 residues. The V segment lost 5 bases and the J segment 2 bases; nucleotides outside the gene matches: 5. Per germline, CDR1 SGHTA and CDR2 FQGNSA. The CDR3 loop reads CASSPRLAGTYEQYF. CDR3 sequence (DNA): TGTGCCAGCAGCCCACGACTAGCGGGAACCTACGAGCAGTACTTC.

The V and J genes are TRBV5-5 and TRBJ1-4, with D hard to call. This CDR3 contains 13 residues. The germline gives CDR1 SGHKS, CDR2 YYEKEE (reference sequence). Trimming shortened V by 1 base and J by 7 bases, and 8 bases separated the two germline ends. CDR3 in amino acids: CASSLFVSEKLFF. Written as DNA, the CDR3 is TGTGCCAGCAGCTTGTTCGTAAGTGAAAAACTGTTTTTT.

This chain joins TRBV30 and TRBJ1-2; a weak D match, TRBD1 (6 bases). The CDR3 spans 12 residues. Trimming removed 1 base from V and 11 bases from J, with 14 bases in between. Germline V gene lookup returns CDR1 GTSNPN and CDR2 SVGIG (reference sequence). DNA of the CDR3: TGTGCCTGGAGTGCCAGGGGCGAGGGATACACCTTC. As protein: CAWSARGEGYTF.

The chain employs TRBV6-5 and TRBJ2-7, with a weak D call TRBD2 (5 bases). Germline V gene sequence: CDR1 MNHEY, CDR2 SVGAGI. Trimming removed 4 bases at V and 7 bases at J, with 14 bases between. The CDR3 totals 13 residues. The CDR3 spells CASSSSERGEQYF. DNA for the CDR3: TGTGCCAGCAGTTCCTCCGAGCGCGGGGAGCAGTACTTC.

V usage is TRBV7-9 and J usage is TRBJ2-5; D ambiguous. CDR1 and CDR2 from the germline V gene are SEHNR and FQNEAQ (reference sequence). The V end lost 0 bases, the J end lost 3 bases, and 5 bases lay between the germline ends. CDR3 length: 13 residues. The CDR3 is CASSLAVEETQYF. In DNA form, the CDR3 reads TGTGCCAGCAGCTTAGCGGTCGAAGAGACCCAGTACTTC.